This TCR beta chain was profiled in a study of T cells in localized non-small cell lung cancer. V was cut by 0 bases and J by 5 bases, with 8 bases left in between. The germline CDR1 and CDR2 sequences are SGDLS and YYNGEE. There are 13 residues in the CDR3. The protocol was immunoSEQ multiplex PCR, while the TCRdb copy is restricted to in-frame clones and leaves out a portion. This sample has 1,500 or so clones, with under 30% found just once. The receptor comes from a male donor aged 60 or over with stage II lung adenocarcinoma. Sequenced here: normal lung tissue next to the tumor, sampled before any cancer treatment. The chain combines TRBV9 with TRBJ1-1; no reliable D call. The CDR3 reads CASSVALGTEAFF. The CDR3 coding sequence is TGTGCCAGCAGCGTAGCCCTTGGGACTGAAGCTTTCTTT. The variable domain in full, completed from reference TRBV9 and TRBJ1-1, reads DSGVTQTPKHLITATGQRVTLRCSPRSGDLSVYWYQQSLDQGLQFLIQYYNGEERAKGNILERFSAQQFPDLHSELNLSSLELGDSALYFCASSVALGTEAFFGQGTRLTVV.